This TCR beta chain was recorded in a study of blood T cell repertoires in COVID-19. V gave up 4 bases and J gave up 0 bases, with 16 bases separating them. This CDR3 has 17 residues. The germline V gene has CDR1 LGHNA and CDR2 YNFKEQ. The table came from immunoSEQ multiplex PCR; TCRdb's copy has only in-frame clones and leaves some out. The sample lists some 170,000 clones, 75% to 90% seen once, with 6.5% to 8.5% in the top ten. The clonotype originates from a woman between 40 and 55 years old with COVID-19, enrolled during active disease. Sequencing was carried out using peripheral blood. This chain connects TRBV4-2 to TRBJ1-3; possible D gene TRBD1, 6 bases. In DNA form, the CDR3 reads TGTGCCAGCAGCCCCCTTGTAGGGGGTTACTCTGGAAACACCATATATTTT. It codes for CASSPLVGGYSGNTIYF.